This is a list of T cell receptor beta chains from one sample in a study of identifying expanded T cells in peripheral blood. This table comes from immunoSEQ multiplex PCR, and its TCRdb copy is limited to in-frame clones, with some not included. In the table there are over 45,000 clones, about four fifths of which are singletons. Input material: blood. Receptors originate from a person aged 18-70 years in good health. CDR3s include the opening cysteine and the closing phenylalanine or tryptophan. The D gene is left open where the match is weak. Some rows mark clone size as missing; the rest say once, few, many or name a class of expanded clone.

V gene: TRBV11-2
D gene: -
clone size: few
J gene: TRBJ1-4
CDR3 protein: CASSLARRQINEKLFF
CDR3 DNA: TGTGCCAGCAGCTTAGCCCGGAGACAGATTAATGAAAAACTGTTTTTT

V gene: TRBV5-1
D gene: -
clone size: -
J gene: TRBJ2-6
CDR3 protein: CASSLGHPGANVLTF
CDR3 DNA: TGCGCCAGCAGCTTGGGCCACCCTGGGGCCAACGTCCTGACTTTC

V gene: TRBV9
D gene: TRBD2
clone size: -
J gene: TRBJ2-3
CDR3 protein: CASSVVAGGATDTQYF
CDR3 DNA: TGTGCCAGCAGCGTAGTTGCGGGGGGGGCCACAGATACGCAGTATTTT

V gene: TRBV7-2
D gene: -
clone size: -
J gene: TRBJ2-1
CDR3 protein: CASSSYRAEKQFF
CDR3 DNA: TGTGCCAGCAGCTCCTACAGAGCGGAGAAGCAGTTCTTC

V gene: TRBV7-2
D gene: TRBD1
clone size: -
J gene: TRBJ2-3
CDR3 protein: CASRRQGAMGTDTQYF
CDR3 DNA: TGTGCCAGCAGGAGACAGGGGGCGATGGGCACAGATACGCAGTATTTT

V gene: TRBV2
D gene: -
clone size: -
J gene: TRBJ2-7
CDR3 protein: CASSVSVLIYEQYF
CDR3 DNA: TGTGCCAGCAGTGTGTCAGTTCTTATCTACGAGCAGTACTTC

V gene: TRBV29-1
D gene: -
clone size: -
J gene: TRBJ2-1
CDR3 protein: CSVAPVGHEQFF
CDR3 DNA: TGCAGCGTTGCCCCTGTGGGGCATGAGCAGTTCTTC

V gene: TRBV4-2
D gene: -
clone size: medium-sized
J gene: TRBJ2-2
CDR3 protein: CASSPGPMGLFF
CDR3 DNA: TGTGCCAGCAGCCCAGGGCCCATGGGGCTGTTTTTT

V gene: TRBV9
D gene: -
clone size: -
J gene: TRBJ2-3
CDR3 protein: CASSVTGMGTDTQYF
CDR3 DNA: TGTGCCAGCAGCGTCACAGGGATGGGCACAGATACGCAGTATTTT

V gene: TRBV9
D gene: TRBD1
clone size: -
J gene: TRBJ2-5
CDR3 protein: CASSTGQAGETQYF
CDR3 DNA: TGTGCCAGCAGCACGGGACAGGCGGGAGAGACCCAGTACTTC

V gene: TRBV5-5
D gene: -
clone size: -
J gene: TRBJ2-2
CDR3 protein: CASSPAGSAYTGELFF
CDR3 DNA: TGTGCCAGCAGCCCCGCCGGGAGCGCCTACACCGGGGAGCTGTTTTTT

V gene: TRBV29-1
D gene: TRBD1
clone size: once
J gene: TRBJ2-3
CDR3 protein: CSGWYRTGGETQYF
CDR3 DNA: TGCAGCGGTTGGTATAGGACAGGGGGGGAAACGCAGTATTTT

V gene: TRBV5-1
D gene: -
clone size: -
J gene: TRBJ1-1
CDR3 protein: CASSSLLSSTEAFF
CDR3 DNA: TGCGCCAGCAGCTCCCTGCTCAGTAGTACTGAAGCTTTCTTT

V gene: TRBV19
D gene: -
clone size: once
J gene: TRBJ1-2
CDR3 protein: CASSPPNRGGGYTF
CDR3 DNA: TGTGCCAGTAGTCCCCCAAACCGCGGGGGTGGCTACACCTTC

V gene: TRBV29-1
D gene: -
clone size: -
J gene: TRBJ1-3
CDR3 protein: CSVGTGNTIYF
CDR3 DNA: TGCAGCGTTGGAACCGGAAACACCATATATTTT

V gene: TRBV11-2
D gene: -
clone size: -
J gene: TRBJ1-4
CDR3 protein: CASSLLRWDNEKLFF
CDR3 DNA: TGTGCCAGCAGCTTATTACGGTGGGATAATGAAAAACTGTTTTTT

V gene: TRBV10-2
D gene: -
clone size: once
J gene: TRBJ2-7
CDR3 protein: CASSDLYEQYF
CDR3 DNA: TGCGCCAGCAGTGACCTCTACGAGCAGTACTTC

V gene: TRBV11-2
D gene: -
clone size: -
J gene: TRBJ1-2
CDR3 protein: CASSLALGGSGGYTF
CDR3 DNA: TGTGCCAGCAGCTTAGCCCTTGGAGGCTCGGGGGGCTACACCTTC

V gene: TRBV6-8
D gene: -
clone size: -
J gene: TRBJ2-1
CDR3 protein: CASSAEIGTAQGNEQFF
CDR3 DNA: TGTGCCAGCAGTGCCGAGATTGGGACCGCCCAAGGCAATGAGCAGTTCTTC

V gene: TRBV18
D gene: -
clone size: -
J gene: TRBJ1-1
CDR3 protein: CASSQGQNTEAFF
CDR3 DNA: TGTGCCAGCTCACAGGGCCAGAACACTGAAGCTTTCTTT

V gene: TRBV7-2
D gene: -
clone size: -
J gene: TRBJ1-4
CDR3 protein: CASSLDFWTNEKLFF
CDR3 DNA: TGTGCCAGCAGCTTAGACTTCTGGACTAATGAAAAACTGTTTTTT

V gene: TRBV7-2
D gene: -
clone size: -
J gene: TRBJ2-5
CDR3 protein: CASSLVPGVGETQYF
CDR3 DNA: TGTGCCAGCAGCTTAGTCCCAGGGGTGGGAGAGACCCAGTACTTC

V gene: TRBV6-6
D gene: TRBD2
clone size: -
J gene: TRBJ2-1
CDR3 protein: CASRKAGGLDEQFF
CDR3 DNA: TGTGCCAGCAGAAAAGCGGGGGGTTTAGATGAGCAGTTCTTC

V gene: TRBV15
D gene: -
clone size: -
J gene: TRBJ1-2
CDR3 protein: CATSRAQAERDGYTF
CDR3 DNA: TGTGCCACCAGCCGCGCACAGGCAGAAAGGGATGGCTACACCTTC

V gene: TRBV19
D gene: -
clone size: once
J gene: TRBJ1-1
CDR3 protein: CASSISRGDAFF
CDR3 DNA: TGTGCCAGTAGTATCAGTAGGGGCGATGCTTTCTTT

V gene: TRBV9
D gene: TRBD1
clone size: -
J gene: TRBJ1-3
CDR3 protein: CASSNRGGNTIYF
CDR3 DNA: TGTGCCAGCAGCAACAGGGGTGGAAACACCATATATTTT

V gene: TRBV5-1
D gene: -
clone size: once
J gene: TRBJ2-3
CDR3 protein: CASSRGDSTDTQYF
CDR3 DNA: TGCGCCAGCAGCAGGGGGGACAGCACAGATACGCAGTATTTT

V gene: TRBV9
D gene: -
clone size: once
J gene: TRBJ2-1
CDR3 protein: CASGPTNEQFF
CDR3 DNA: TGTGCCAGCGGCCCCACCAATGAGCAGTTCTTC

V gene: TRBV7-2
D gene: TRBD2
clone size: once
J gene: TRBJ2-4
CDR3 protein: CASSWATGGRMAIQYF
CDR3 DNA: TGTGCCAGCAGCTGGGCGACGGGAGGGCGCATGGCCATTCAGTACTTC

V gene: TRBV19
D gene: -
clone size: -
J gene: TRBJ2-5
CDR3 protein: CASSRKQETQYF
CDR3 DNA: TGTGCCAGTAGTAGAAAGCAGGAGACCCAGTACTTC

V gene: TRBV11-2
D gene: -
clone size: once
J gene: TRBJ1-1
CDR3 protein: CASSWVVNTEAFF
CDR3 DNA: TGTGCCAGCAGCTGGGTGGTTAACACTGAAGCTTTCTTT

V gene: TRBV28
D gene: -
clone size: once
J gene: TRBJ1-1
CDR3 protein: CASSTPTGWAEAFF
CDR3 DNA: TGTGCCAGCAGTACCCCGACGGGGTGGGCTGAAGCTTTCTTT

V gene: TRBV6-6
D gene: -
clone size: -
J gene: TRBJ1-6
CDR3 protein: CASSPLPAGYNSPLHF
CDR3 DNA: TGTGCCAGCAGCCCCCTTCCGGCGGGTTATAATTCACCCCTCCACTTT

V gene: TRBV5-1
D gene: TRBD2
clone size: once
J gene: TRBJ2-5
CDR3 protein: CASSIGGGPQETQYF
CDR3 DNA: TGCGCCAGCAGCATTGGGGGAGGGCCTCAAGAGACCCAGTACTTC

V gene: TRBV2
D gene: -
clone size: -
J gene: TRBJ2-7
CDR3 protein: CASSPGTLSYEQYF
CDR3 DNA: TGTGCCAGCAGTCCCGGGACACTCTCCTACGAGCAGTACTTC

V gene: TRBV9
D gene: -
clone size: once
J gene: TRBJ2-2
CDR3 protein: CASSVGRFTGELFF
CDR3 DNA: TGTGCCAGCAGCGTAGGAAGGTTCACCGGGGAGCTGTTTTTT

V gene: TRBV7-2
D gene: -
clone size: few
J gene: TRBJ1-6
CDR3 protein: CASSLASLNSPLHF
CDR3 DNA: TGTGCCAGCAGCTTAGCGTCGCTTAATTCACCCCTCCACTTT

V gene: TRBV14
D gene: -
clone size: -
J gene: TRBJ1-1
CDR3 protein: CASSQERANSRNTEAFF
CDR3 DNA: TGTGCCAGCAGCCAAGAAAGGGCGAACTCGCGGAACACTGAAGCTTTCTTT

V gene: TRBV14
D gene: TRBD1
clone size: once
J gene: TRBJ2-5
CDR3 protein: CASSQSRQGIETQYF
CDR3 DNA: TGTGCCAGCAGCCAATCCAGACAGGGAATCGAGACCCAGTACTTC

V gene: TRBV6-5
D gene: -
clone size: -
J gene: TRBJ1-1
CDR3 protein: CASSSSASQAFF
CDR3 DNA: TGTGCCAGCAGTTCAAGTGCAAGCCAAGCTTTCTTT

V gene: TRBV13
D gene: -
clone size: few
J gene: TRBJ1-5
CDR3 protein: CASSLGRGKGNQPQHF
CDR3 DNA: TGTGCCAGCAGCTTAGGTCGGGGGAAAGGCAATCAGCCCCAGCATTTT

V gene: TRBV28
D gene: TRBD1
clone size: -
J gene: TRBJ2-1
CDR3 protein: CASSPQGTYNEQFF
CDR3 DNA: TGTGCCAGCAGCCCACAGGGGACCTACAATGAGCAGTTCTTC

V gene: TRBV6-5
D gene: -
clone size: -
J gene: TRBJ1-2
CDR3 protein: CASSYGGITNYGYTF
CDR3 DNA: TGTGCCAGCAGTTACGGGGGGATAACTAACTATGGCTACACCTTC

V gene: TRBV6-1
D gene: -
clone size: -
J gene: TRBJ2-1
CDR3 protein: CASRAINNEQFF
CDR3 DNA: TGTGCCAGCAGAGCGATTAACAATGAGCAGTTCTTC

V gene: TRBV4-1
D gene: TRBD2
clone size: few
J gene: TRBJ2-5
CDR3 protein: CASSQGLAGGGVAETQYF
CDR3 DNA: TGCGCCAGCAGCCAGGGACTAGCGGGAGGGGGAGTTGCCGAGACCCAGTACTTC

V gene: TRBV7-9
D gene: TRBD2
clone size: -
J gene: TRBJ2-5
CDR3 protein: CATRASGFQETQYF
CDR3 DNA: TGTGCCACCAGGGCTAGCGGGTTCCAAGAGACCCAGTACTTC

V gene: TRBV11-3
D gene: -
clone size: -
J gene: TRBJ1-4
CDR3 protein: CASSLTSYEKLFF
CDR3 DNA: TGTGCCAGCAGCTTGACCAGCTATGAAAAACTGTTTTTT

V gene: TRBV11-3
D gene: -
clone size: -
J gene: TRBJ2-3
CDR3 protein: CASTNYSTDTQYF
CDR3 DNA: TGTGCCAGCACCAACTATAGCACAGATACGCAGTATTTT

V gene: TRBV6-1
D gene: -
clone size: -
J gene: TRBJ1-1
CDR3 protein: CASETRLNTEAFF
CDR3 DNA: TGTGCCAGCGAGACGCGCTTGAACACTGAAGCTTTCTTT

V gene: TRBV9
D gene: -
clone size: -
J gene: TRBJ1-2
CDR3 protein: CASSVRGENYGYTF
CDR3 DNA: TGTGCCAGCAGCGTACGAGGGGAGAACTATGGCTACACCTTC

V gene: TRBV29-1
D gene: TRBD1
clone size: -
J gene: TRBJ1-2
CDR3 protein: CSAGEGARGYTF
CDR3 DNA: TGCAGCGCCGGTGAGGGGGCGCGCGGCTACACCTTC

V gene: TRBV5-4
D gene: TRBD2
clone size: -
J gene: TRBJ2-1
CDR3 protein: CASSLKATSGRNEQFF
CDR3 DNA: TGTGCCAGCAGCCTAAAAGCCACTAGCGGGAGAAATGAGCAGTTCTTC

V gene: TRBV7-9
D gene: -
clone size: -
J gene: TRBJ1-1
CDR3 protein: CASSLHKGVFMNTEAFF
CDR3 DNA: TGTGCCAGCAGCTTACACAAAGGGGTTTTTATGAACACTGAAGCTTTCTTT